A selection of T cell receptor beta chains follows, all from one sample in a study of blood T cell repertoires in COVID-19. Method: immunoSEQ multiplex PCR; TCRdb's copy keeps in-frame clones and lacks some. The sample shows tens of thousands of clones, about nine tenths of them seen only once. The sequenced sample consisted of peripheral blood. Receptors originate from a woman aged 80 or over with COVID-19, enrolled during active disease. CDR3s include the opening cysteine and the closing phenylalanine or tryptophan. The D gene is left open where the match is weak. For some rows the clone size is stated as once, few or many, or as a class when expanded; others skip it.

abundance,v_gene,j_gene,d_gene,CDR3nt,CDR3aa
NA,TRBV11-2,TRBJ1-1,TRBD1,TGTGCCAGCAGCTCTTCCGGGACAGTGAACACTGAAGCTTTCTTT,CASSSSGTVNTEAFF
once,TRBV28,TRBJ2-1,TRBD2,TGTGCCAGCAGTCGGGGGACTAGCGGGTCCAATGAGCAGTTCTTC,CASSRGTSGSNEQFF
NA,TRBV7-9,TRBJ1-1,TRBD1,TGTGCCAGCAGCACCAGACAGGGGGGGAACACTGAAGCTTTCTTT,CASSTRQGGNTEAFF
few,TRBV4-1,TRBJ2-7,NA,TGCGCCAGCAGCCAAAGCACCGGGACATTCTACGAGCAGTACTTC,CASSQSTGTFYEQYF
NA,TRBV10-3,TRBJ2-2,NA,TGTGCCATCAGTGTGAGACTCGGGGAGCTGTTTTTT,CAISVRLGELFF
many,TRBV27,TRBJ2-7,TRBD1,TGTGCCAGCAGTCCGGGACAGAGCTCCTCCTACGAGCAGTACTTC,CASSPGQSSSYEQYF
NA,TRBV14,TRBJ2-7,TRBD1,TGTGCCAGCAGCCGACGGACAGGGAACTACGAGCAGTACTTC,CASSRRTGNYEQYF
few,TRBV5-1,TRBJ1-3,NA,TGCGCCAGCAGCTTGGTAGGGGCCAACTCTGGAAACACCATATATTTT,CASSLVGANSGNTIYF
NA,TRBV6-5,TRBJ2-7,NA,TGTGCCAGCAGTTACTCGGCAGGTGGGTTCGAGCAGTACTTC,CASSYSAGGFEQYF
NA,TRBV27,TRBJ2-7,NA,TGTGCCAGCAGTCTGGTAAAAGGGGCCTACGAGCAGTACTTC,CASSLVKGAYEQYF
NA,TRBV7-9,TRBJ1-4,NA,TGTGCCAGCACCCGAGGGGGTAATGAAAAACTGTTTTTT,CASTRGGNEKLFF
once,TRBV7-6,TRBJ1-2,TRBD1,TGTGCCAGCAGCTTAGGGTCGGGACAGGGGATCTATGGCTACACCTTC,CASSLGSGQGIYGYTF
NA,TRBV6-5,TRBJ2-5,TRBD2,TGTGCCAGCAGTTCCGGGGGGGCCCAAGAGACCCAGTACTTC,CASSSGGAQETQYF
NA,TRBV6-6,TRBJ1-2,TRBD1,TGTGCCAGCAGTTACGACAGGGTGGGTGGCTACACCTTC,CASSYDRVGGYTF
NA,TRBV5-1,TRBJ1-1,TRBD1,TGCGCCAGCAGCTGGACAGGCATGAACACTGAAGCTTTCTTT,CASSWTGMNTEAFF
NA,TRBV5-5,TRBJ2-1,TRBD1,TGTGCCAGCAGCTTCACCGGGACAGGTTACAATGAGCAGTTCTTC,CASSFTGTGYNEQFF
NA,TRBV19,TRBJ1-5,NA,TGTGCCAGTAGTTTACAGGGTGAAGGGCAGCCCCAGCATTTT,CASSLQGEGQPQHF
NA,TRBV6-5,TRBJ1-1,NA,TGTGCCAGCAGTTACCCCCGACGGGGTGAAGCTTTCTTT,CASSYPRRGEAFF
NA,TRBV28,TRBJ1-2,NA,TGTGCCAGCAGCATAGGAGGGAGGGTCGACTATGGCTACACCTTC,CASSIGGRVDYGYTF
NA,TRBV20-1,TRBJ2-1,TRBD1,TGCAGTGTTTACAGGGGGAATGAGCAGTTCTTC,CSVYRGNEQFF
NA,TRBV2,TRBJ2-1,TRBD2,TGTGCCAGCAGTGAAGAAGCGGGAGGTCCCTGGGAGCAGTTCTTC,CASSEEAGGPWEQFF
NA,TRBV28,TRBJ1-2,NA,TGTGCCAGCAGTGGAGAACGCTTCTATGGCTACACCTTC,CASSGERFYGYTF
NA,TRBV5-1,TRBJ1-1,NA,TGCGCCAGCAGCTTGGGACTGGGCAGGGTGACTGAAGCTTTCTTT,CASSLGLGRVTEAFF
NA,TRBV2,TRBJ1-5,NA,TGTGCCAGCAAGGGCGGGAATAGCAATCAGCCCCAGCATTTT,CASKGGNSNQPQHF
once,TRBV3-1/TRBV3-2,TRBJ1-5,TRBD1,TGTGCCAGCAGCCAAGGGACAGGAGGCAATCAGCCCCAGCATTTT,CASSQGTGGNQPQHF
NA,TRBV9,TRBJ2-5,TRBD1,TGTGCCAGCAGCGCCGCCCCCGGGACAGGGGACCAAGAGACCCAGTACTTC,CASSAAPGTGDQETQYF
NA,TRBV9,TRBJ1-5,TRBD1,TGTGCCAGCAGCCCCACAGGGGGAAATCAGCCCCAGCATTTT,CASSPTGGNQPQHF
NA,TRBV5-1,TRBJ2-5,NA,TGCGCCAGCAGCTCCTCCCCGACTAGTTACGAGACCCAGTACTTC,CASSSSPTSYETQYF
NA,TRBV18,TRBJ2-2,NA,TGTGCCAGCTCCCCCGGGACTTTTGCGACCGGGGAGCTGTTTTTT,CASSPGTFATGELFF
NA,TRBV19,TRBJ1-3,NA,TGTGCCAGTAGTATCTGGGGCAGGGGCCATACTGGAAACACCATATATTTT,CASSIWGRGHTGNTIYF
NA,TRBV6-5,TRBJ2-1,NA,TGTGCCAGCAGTTACAACCACAGGGATAGTGAGCAGTTCTTC,CASSYNHRDSEQFF
once,TRBV27,TRBJ2-1,TRBD1,TGTGCCAGCAGTTCTTCCGGGACAGGGGGCAATGAGCAGTTCTTC,CASSSSGTGGNEQFF
NA,TRBV7-9,TRBJ1-1,TRBD1,TGTGCCAGCAGCTTAGGACAGGGGTTGGACACTGAAGCTTTCTTT,CASSLGQGLDTEAFF
NA,TRBV18,TRBJ1-4,NA,TGTGCCAGCTCACCAGGACGACAGAGCGTTAATGAAAAACTGTTTTTT,CASSPGRQSVNEKLFF
NA,TRBV6-5,TRBJ2-5,NA,TGTGCCAGCAGTTACCGGACACCACAAGAGACCCAGTACTTC,CASSYRTPQETQYF
NA,TRBV5-1,TRBJ2-3,TRBD2,TGCGCCAGCAGCACTAGCGGGGCCAGCACAGATACGCAGTATTTT,CASSTSGASTDTQYF
NA,TRBV19,TRBJ2-7,TRBD1,TGTGCCAGTAGTACCATACAGGGGGCCGGCTACGAGCAGTACTTC,CASSTIQGAGYEQYF
NA,TRBV14,TRBJ1-6,TRBD1,TGTGCCAGCAGCCGACAGGGGTATTCACCCCTCCACTTT,CASSRQGYSPLHF
NA,TRBV29-1,TRBJ1-2,NA,TGCAGCGTTGATGAGTCCCCTTCCCTACGGGTTTCCTATGGCTACACCTTC,CSVDESPSLRVSYGYTF
NA,TRBV9,TRBJ1-5,NA,TGTGCCAGCAGCGCTCAGGGGAGCAATCAGCCCCAGCATTTT,CASSAQGSNQPQHF
NA,TRBV10-3,TRBJ1-1,NA,TGTGCCATCAGTGAGTCAGGGGACACTGAAGCTTTCTTT,CAISESGDTEAFF